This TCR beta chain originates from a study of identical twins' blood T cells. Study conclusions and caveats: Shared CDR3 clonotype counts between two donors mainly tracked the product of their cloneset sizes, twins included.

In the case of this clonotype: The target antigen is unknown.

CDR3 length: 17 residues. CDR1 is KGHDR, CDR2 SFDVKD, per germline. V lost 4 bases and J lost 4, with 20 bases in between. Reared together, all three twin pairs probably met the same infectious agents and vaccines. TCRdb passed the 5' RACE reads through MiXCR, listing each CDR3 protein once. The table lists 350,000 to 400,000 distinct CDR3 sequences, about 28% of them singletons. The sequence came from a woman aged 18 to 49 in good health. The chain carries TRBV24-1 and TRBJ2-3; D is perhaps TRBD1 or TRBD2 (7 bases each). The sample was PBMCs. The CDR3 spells CATSDPRGGGRPDTQYF. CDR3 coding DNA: TGTGCCACCAGTGACCCCAGAGGGGGCGGGAGACCAGATACGCAGTATTTT.